One sample yielded the 30 T cell receptor beta chains listed below, sequenced in a study of T-cell reconstitution after alpha-beta-depleted transplantation in children. Unique molecular identifiers featured in how the TCRbeta library was prepared. A single record per CDR3 protein comes from TCRdb applying MiXCR to the PCR reads. The profile shows over 400,000 distinct CDR3 sequences, about 45% of them singletons. This material consisted of PBMCs, taken before TCRalphabeta/CD19-depleted stem cell transplant. Receptors originate from a girl aged 2-15 years with aplastic anemia, due to receive a stem cell transplant.

This clonotype has just a few counts. V gene TRBV20-1 combines with J gene TRBJ2-3, with TRBD1 matching over 12 bases. Germline CDR1 DFQATT, CDR2 SNEGSKA (reference sequence). The CDR3 is 16 amino acids. The CDR3 nucleotides are TGCAGCCCCACCGCCCGGGACAGGGGGCGGTCAGATACGCAGTATTTT. It specifies CSPTARDRGRSDTQYF.

Comments on this clonotype: One junction end does not reproduce the germline sequence, and a read error may be involved. J is TRBJ2-7 and V is TRBV27; a possible D gene is TRBD2 (5 bases). There are 15 residues in the CDR3. Germline V lookup: CDR1 MNHEY, CDR2 SMNVEV (reference sequence). The CDR3, as DNA: TGTGCCAGCAGTTTAAGGAGAAGCGGACCCTACCAGCAGTACTTC. Translation: CASSLRRSGPYQQYF.

This clonotype was detected a few times. J is TRBJ1-5 and V is TRBV4-1, with TRBD1 matching over 7 bases. The V gene end was trimmed by 2 bases and the J gene end by 4 bases; junction bases not matched to a gene: 5. This CDR3 has 15 residues. Per the germline V gene, CDR1 is MGHRA and CDR2 is YSYEKL. The CDR3 here is CASSQPTGSNQPQHF. The DNA of the CDR3 is TGCGCCAGCAGCCAACCGACAGGGTCAAATCAGCCCCAGCATTTT.

The chain recombines TRBV5-1 with TRBJ1-2; maybe TRBD1 (5 bases). The CDR3 length is 14 residues. The germline gives CDR1 SGHRS, CDR2 YFSETQ. V lost 2 bases, J lost 6 bases, and 14 bases lay in between. The CDR3 region has the DNA TGCGCCAGCAGCTTAACAGGTGCCCGGGATGGCTACACCTTC. Encoded protein: CASSLTGARDGYTF.

This rearrangement joins TRBV29-1 to TRBJ2-7; tentatively, D is TRBD1 (6 bases). V was shortened by 7 bases and J by 4 bases, with 11 bases between the two germline ends. CDR1 is SQVTM, CDR2 ANQGSEA, per germline. The CDR3 is 11 residues long. In DNA, the CDR3 is TGCAGCGGGGGGACAACATACGAGCAGTACTTC. Translating it yields CSGGTTYEQYF.

This chain uses TRBV9 with TRBJ2-1; 8 bases are shared with TRBD2. J gave up 5 bases and V 0 bases, and 10 bases lay outside the gene matches. The germline CDR1 and CDR2 sequences are SGDLS and YYNGEE. This CDR3 contains 17 residues. Written as DNA, the CDR3 is TGTGCCAGCAGCGTAGCTACGAAGCGGGAGAAGGACAATGAGCAGTTCTTC. Encoded protein: CASSVATKREKDNEQFF.

This chain joins TRBV7-2 and TRBJ2-5, with D possibly TRBD1 on 5 matching bases. The CDR3 sequence is 15 residues long. Germline V gives CDR1 SGHTA, CDR2 FQGNSA. V was clipped by 5 bases and J by 2 bases, with 15 bases between them. Here the CDR3 reads CASSLGVMKQETQYF. DNA for the CDR3: TGTGCCAGCAGCCTAGGGGTGATGAAACAAGAGACCCAGTACTTC.

This clonotype has ten or more counts. The chain is built from TRBV25-1 and TRBJ1-6; D gene ambiguous. From germline, CDR1 is MGHDK and CDR2 SYGVNS. The germline V and J ends were trimmed by 1 base and 8 bases, with 6 bases remaining between them. The CDR3 has 13 residues. CDR3 DNA: TGTGCCAGCAGTGAATTTAGGGATTCACCCCTCCACTTT. It specifies CASSEFRDSPLHF.

In this sample, this clonotype turned up many times. As DNA, the CDR3 is TGTGCCAGCGGGGGAGGGGGATCCCATTCACCCCTCCACTTT. Its protein product is CASGGGGSHSPLHF. This rearrangement joins TRBV28 to TRBJ1-6; D perhaps matches TRBD1 (6 bases). CDR1 and CDR2 from the germline V gene are MDHEN and SYDVKM. CDR3 size: 14 residues. Deletions cut 8 bases from V and 8 bases from J, with 16 bases between.

This clonotype showed up just a few times. The chain employs TRBV6-1 and TRBJ1-1; TRBD1 matches 8 bases. CDR3 length: 15 residues. Per the germline V gene, CDR1 is MNHNS and CDR2 is SASEGT. The V segment lost 6 bases and the J segment 2 bases; nucleotides outside the gene matches: 8. CDR3 sequence: CASRPPTGVNTEAFF. CDR3 DNA: TGTGCCAGCAGGCCTCCGACAGGGGTTAACACTGAAGCTTTCTTT.

The table lists this clonotype with a few counts. The chain couples TRBV7-2 to TRBJ2-7; possible D gene TRBD2, 5 bases. Germline lookup yields CDR1 SGHTA and CDR2 FQGNSA. The CDR3 is made up of 15 amino acids. V was pared by 5 bases and J by 4 bases, with 18 bases between. CDR3 nucleotide sequence: TGTGCCAGCAGCCCACGGACTGATCCGTGGTACGAGCAGTACTTC. It translates to CASSPRTDPWYEQYF. Drawing the rest from reference TRBV7-2 and TRBJ2-7, the complete variable domain is GAGVSQSPSNKVTEKGKDVELRCDPISGHTALYWYRQSLGQGLEFLIYFQGNSAPDKSGLPSDRFSAERTGGSVSTLTIQRTQQEDSAVYLCASSPRTDPWYEQYFGPGTRLTVT.

J is TRBJ2-7 and V is TRBV29-1; the D is unclear. Germline V CDR1 and CDR2: SQVTM, ANQGSEA. Trimming stripped 2 bases from V and 0 bases from J, with 8 bases between. The CDR3 has 13 residues. The CDR3 DNA is TGCAGCGTTGAAATTTCGAGCTCCTACGAGCAGTACTTC. Residues: CSVEISSSYEQYF.

The chain uses TRBV7-6 and TRBJ2-2; weak D call: TRBD2 (6 bases). V was trimmed by 5 bases and J by 0 bases, leaving 16 bases between them. The CDR3 is made up of 17 amino acids. Looked up from germline, CDR1 is SGHVS and CDR2 is FNYEAQ. The CDR3 is CASSPWAGRSNTGELFF. DNA for the CDR3: TGTGCCAGCAGCCCCTGGGCGGGGAGATCGAACACCGGGGAGCTGTTTTTT.

The rearrangement joins TRBV28 to TRBJ2-3; TRBD2 is a possible D gene (6 bases). The germline V gene encodes CDR1 MDHEN and CDR2 SYDVKM. V was pared by 5 bases and J by 1 base, with 19 bases between. The CDR3 is 17 residues long. In nucleotides, the CDR3 is TGTGCCAGCAGTGCCTTAATTAGCGGCCGGGGCACAGATACGCAGTATTTT. Its protein product is CASSALISGRGTDTQYF.

CDR3 nucleotides: TGTGCCATCAGTGAGTCGGCTGGAGTGGGCGGGGAGCTGTTTTTT. As protein: CAISESAGVGGELFF. The chain employs TRBV10-3 and TRBJ2-2; unclear D gene. V was trimmed by 0 bases and J by 7 bases, leaving 12 bases between them. Germline loops: CDR1 ENHRY, CDR2 SYGVKD. This CDR3 is 15 amino acids long.

This clonotype occurred many times. The chain links TRBV6-4 to TRBJ2-2; D is perhaps TRBD2 (6 bases). Trimming took off 3 bases at V and 5 bases at J, with 13 bases between the two ends. Germline assignment: CDR1 MRHNA and CDR2 SNTAGT. The CDR3 spans 15 residues. The CDR3 DNA sequence: TGTGCCAGCAGTGAGAGGAGGGTTGGGACCGGGGAGCTGTTTTTT. It translates to CASSERRVGTGELFF.

The V and J genes are TRBV5-4 and TRBJ2-3; 7 nucleotides match TRBD2. CDR1 SGHNT and CDR2 YYREEE come from the germline V gene (reference sequence). This CDR3 is 16 amino acids long. V was pared by 8 bases and J by 2 bases, with 14 bases of the junction left unmatched. Written as DNA, the CDR3 is TGTGCCAGTTCCCGTTGGGGTCGGGGGGACACAGATACGCAGTATTTT. Translation: CASSRWGRGDTDTQYF.

In its sample, this clonotype was seen a few times. The chain recombines TRBV7-9 with TRBJ2-1, with D perhaps TRBD2 (5 bases). The CDR3 loop spans 15 amino acids. CDR1 and CDR2 from the germline V gene are SEHNR and FQNEAQ (reference sequence). Trimming stripped 1 base from V and 4 bases from J, with 11 bases between. The CDR3 sequence is CASSLVTRVYNEQFF. CDR3 in DNA: TGTGCCAGCAGCTTAGTAACGCGGGTTTACAATGAGCAGTTCTTC.

A word on this clonotype: No DNA is shown, since the ends of the CDR3 on it are uncertain; the CDR3 is the one TCRdb lists. The J gene is TRBJ1-2, the V gene TRBV28; the table's TRBD1 call for D was not verified on the DNA. Germline V gene lookup returns CDR1 MDHEN and CDR2 SYDVKM. The length of the CDR3 is 15 amino acids, counting both ends. The CDR3 sequence is CASSSSGQGLHGYTF.

This clonotype was seen ten or more times. The genes are TRBV7-2 and TRBJ1-1; possible D gene TRBD1, 5 bases. This CDR3 spans 13 amino acids. Looked up from germline, CDR1 is SGHTA and CDR2 is FQGNSA. V was pared by 1 base and J by 5 bases, with 8 bases between. CDR3 nucleotides: TGTGCCAGCAGCTTAGTACCAGGGACTGAAGCTTTCTTT. This gives the protein CASSLVPGTEAFF.

This clonotype was seen a handful of times. The rearrangement links TRBV7-8 to TRBJ1-5; tentative D call: TRBD1 (5 bases). There are 15 residues in the CDR3. V lost 6 bases, J lost 4 bases, and 16 bases lay in between. The germline V gene encodes CDR1 SGHVS and CDR2 FQNEAQ. The CDR3 protein is CASRVGEDINQPQHF. The CDR3 DNA reads as TGTGCCAGCAGAGTTGGGGAGGACATAAATCAGCCCCAGCATTTT.

There are a few counts of this clonotype. This sequence joins TRBV14 and TRBJ1-2, with TRBD1 matching over 7 bases. Losses at the gene ends were 3 bases for V and 5 bases for J; bases not matched to a gene: 9. Germline lookup yields CDR1 SGHDN and CDR2 FVKESK. The CDR3 sequence is 15 residues long. The CDR3: CASSQAGQIPYGYTF. The CDR3 coding sequence is TGTGCCAGCAGCCAGGCGGGACAGATCCCATATGGCTACACCTTC.

The J gene is TRBJ2-7, the V gene TRBV20-1; 7 nucleotides match TRBD1. J lost 3 bases, V lost 4 bases, and 6 bases had no gene match. The V gene's germline CDR1 is DFQATT and CDR2 SNEGSKA (reference sequence). The CDR3 runs 13 residues. The CDR3 sequence is CSATGTAIYEQYF. As DNA, the CDR3 is TGCAGTGCTACCGGGACAGCGATCTACGAGCAGTACTTC.

This clonotype was seen many times. The V and J genes are TRBV29-1 and TRBJ2-1; 8 positions agree with TRBD2. The V segment lost 4 bases and the J segment 6 bases; nucleotides outside the gene matches: 5. In germline, CDR1 is SQVTM, CDR2 ANQGSEA. This CDR3 is 13 amino acids long. CDR3 bases: TGCAGCGTTGGAGAGCGGGAGATCAATGAGCAGTTCTTC. As protein: CSVGEREINEQFF.

This clonotype was observed at least ten times. The chain combines TRBV5-4 with TRBJ2-5; D remains ambiguous. V was pared by 3 bases and J by 2 bases, with 14 bases between. The CDR3 has 15 residues. CDR1 and CDR2 from the germline V gene are SGHNT and YYREEE (reference sequence). The CDR3 reads CASSSDRTAQETQYF. In DNA, the CDR3 is TGTGCCAGCAGCTCAGACCGGACGGCTCAAGAGACCCAGTACTTC.

The chain has TRBV29-1 and TRBJ2-7; no reliable D call. Trimming stripped 3 bases from V and 3 bases from J, with 9 bases between. Germline CDR1 and CDR2: SQVTM and ANQGSEA. The CDR3 has 12 amino acids. CDR3 protein: CSVETQIYEQYF. CDR3 sequence (DNA): TGCAGCGTTGAGACGCAGATCTACGAGCAGTACTTC.

This chain connects TRBV7-9 to TRBJ1-2; D not resolved. V gave up 1 base and J gave up 4 bases, with 7 bases separating them. The CDR3 has 13 amino acids. Germline loops: CDR1 SEHNR, CDR2 FQNEAQ (reference sequence). The DNA of the CDR3 is TGTGCCAGCAGCTTAGTGAATCCCTATGGCTACACCTTC. Its translation: CASSLVNPYGYTF.

The chain is built from TRBV20-1 and TRBJ1-2; 7 nucleotides match TRBD1. CDR1 and CDR2 (germline): DFQATT, SNEGSKA (reference sequence). J was trimmed by 1 base and V by 6 bases; bases with no gene match: 11. The CDR3 is 15 residues long. Here the CDR3 reads CSAIGQDRFNYGYTF. CDR3 DNA sequence: TGCAGTGCGATAGGCCAGGACAGGTTTAACTATGGCTACACCTTC.

Concerning this clonotype itself: The junction shows a germline mismatch at one end, possibly a read error. The genes are TRBV5-1 and TRBJ2-3; no reliable D call. This CDR3 contains 15 residues. Germline V gene lookup returns CDR1 SGHRS and CDR2 YFSETQ. This CDR3 reads CASSLDGRSTDTQYF. The CDR3 nucleotides read TGCGCCAGCAGTTTGGACGGGCGAAGCACAGATACGCAGTATTTT. The full variable domain, rest sourced from reference TRBV5-1 and TRBJ2-3, is KAGVTQTPRYLIKTRGQQVTLSCSPISGHRSVSWYQQTPGQGLQFLFEYFSETQRNKGNFPGRFSGRQFSNSRSEMNVSTLELGDSALYLCASSLDGRSTDTQYFGPGTRLTVL.

V gene TRBV20-1 combines with J gene TRBJ2-1; 8 bases fit TRBD2. J was trimmed by 5 bases and V by 6 bases; bases with no gene match: 6. The CDR3 length is 13 residues. The germline V gene has CDR1 DFQATT and CDR2 SNEGSKA (reference sequence). CDR3 residues: CSAPGLGHNEQFF. CDR3 nucleotides: TGCAGTGCACCGGGACTAGGACACAATGAGCAGTTCTTC.